This entry lists 21 T cell receptor beta chains sequenced from one sample in a study of human T cells and chemical hapten exposure. MiXCR, run by TCRdb on the RACE reads, gives a single entry per CDR3 protein. This table has about 73,000 distinct CDR3 sequences, 8.5% appearing once. The time point here: patch test 2, 6 weeks after DPC sensitization. The treatment here: therapeutic diphenylcyclopropenone sensitization with weekly scalp DPC. This specimen consisted of whole blood, obtained in connection with sensitization to the hapten diphenylcyclopropenone (DPC). These receptors originate from a woman in her forties or fifties with alopecia areata. Some clones in this sample may be carry-over from other donors' samples.

The rearrangement joins TRBV18 to TRBJ2-1; 9 bases agree with TRBD2. Germline CDR1 and CDR2: KGHSH and LQKENI. V lost 3 bases to trimming and J lost 8 bases; unmatched junction nucleotides: 14. This CDR3 region has 17 residues. CDR3 region: CASSPLGLAGKYDEQFF. The DNA of the CDR3 is TGTGCCAGCTCACCCCTAGGGCTAGCGGGAAAGTACGATGAGCAGTTCTTC.

This clonotype has only a few counts. This sequence joins TRBV9 and TRBJ1-1, with D uncertain. The CDR3 is made up of 13 amino acids. V was cut by 0 bases and J by 3 bases, with 6 bases left in between. Germline CDR1 and CDR2: SGDLS and YYNGEE. CDR3 DNA sequence: TGTGCCAGCAGCGTAGGGGTCCACACTGAAGCTTTCTTT. This sequence encodes CASSVGVHTEAFF.

This clonotype was detected a few times. The chain is built from TRBV29-1 and TRBJ2-7; the match to TRBD2 covers 7 bases. CDR1 is SQVTM, CDR2 ANQGSEA, per germline. This CDR3 has 13 residues. J lost 7 bases, V lost 3 bases, and 9 bases had no gene match. This CDR3 reads CSVDPAGGGEQYF. The CDR3 nucleotides read TGCAGCGTTGATCCCGCTGGGGGGGGGGAGCAGTACTTC.

This sequence joins TRBV7-2 and TRBJ2-7, with TRBD1 matching over 7 bases. The CDR3 loop spans 15 amino acids. After removal of 5 bases from V and 3 bases from J, the junction contained 10 bases not matched to a gene. Germline CDR1 is SGHTA and CDR2 is FQGNSA. CDR3 sequence reads: CASSPVPGQNYEQYF. CDR3 sequence (DNA): TGTGCCAGCAGCCCCGTCCCGGGACAGAACTACGAGCAGTACTTC.

Ten or more counts support this clonotype. The V and J genes are TRBV7-2 and TRBJ1-5; D call uncertain. V was clipped by 4 bases and J by 7 bases, with 14 bases between them. The V gene's germline CDR1 is SGHTA and CDR2 FQGNSA. This CDR3 comprises 14 residues. CDR3 in amino acids: CASSYLAGGQPQHF. CDR3 nucleotide sequence: TGTGCCAGCAGCTACCTGGCCGGAGGACAGCCCCAGCATTTT.

This clonotype was seen more than once but under ten times. This chain joins TRBV12-3 or TRBV12-4 and TRBJ2-1, with 7 bases identical to TRBD2. CDR3 size: 14 residues. V lost 1 base to trimming and J lost 4 bases; unmatched junction nucleotides: 1. The CDR3 sequence is CASSLGTRYNEQFF. For the CDR3, the DNA is TGTGCCAGCAGTTTAGGGACTAGGTACAATGAGCAGTTCTTC.

This clonotype was seen at least ten times. The gene calls are TRBV7-8 and TRBJ1-6; possibly TRBD1 for D (6 bases). Germline V gives CDR1 SGHVS, CDR2 FQNEAQ. There are 19 residues in the CDR3. V was pared by 3 bases and J by 0 bases, with 18 bases between. CDR3 region: CASSFPNREGSSYNSPLHF. CDR3 in DNA: TGTGCCAGCAGCTTTCCTAACAGGGAGGGCAGCTCCTATAATTCACCCCTCCACTTT.

This clonotype was counted a few times. This chain uses TRBV12-3 or TRBV12-4 with TRBJ2-5; 10 bases map to TRBD2. The length of the CDR3 is 15 residues. V lost 8 bases and J lost 2; bases outside the gene matches: 8. CDR3 DNA sequence: TGTGCCAGCGGAGGTAGCGGGGGGTTTCAAGAGACCCAGTACTTC. Amino acid sequence: CASGGSGGFQETQYF.

There are a few counts of this clonotype. This chain joins TRBV29-1 and TRBJ2-2; TRBD2 might be the D (5 bases). The V end lost 7 bases, the J end lost 6 bases, and 15 bases lay between the germline ends. Germline V gene sequence: CDR1 SQVTM, CDR2 ANQGSEA. The CDR3 loop spans 13 amino acids. The DNA for the CDR3 is TGCAGCGCACGGACCCCCGGGGCCGGGGAGCTGTTTTTT. Its protein product is CSARTPGAGELFF.

In the case of this clonotype: At one of its ends the junction is not consistent with the germline gene, which may arise from a read error. The chain uses TRBV29-1 and TRBJ2-7; D tentatively fits TRBD1 or TRBD2 (7 bases each). The CDR3 contains 13 residues. From germline, CDR1 is SQVTM and CDR2 ANQGSEA. The CDR3 coding sequence is TGCAGCGTTGCAGAGGCAGGGGGGGTCGAGGAGTACTTC. This gives the protein CSVAEAGGVEEYF.

The chain links TRBV6-5 to TRBJ2-3, with 11 bases aligning to TRBD2. The CDR3 totals 17 residues. The germline CDR1 and CDR2 sequences are MNHEY and SVGAGI. Unmatched junction bases numbered 12, after V lost 2 bases and J lost 8 bases. The CDR3 region is CASSYRDSGTSGSTQYF. The CDR3 nucleotides are TGTGCCAGCAGTTACCGGGACTCCGGGACTAGCGGTAGTACGCAGTATTTT.

The rearrangement joins TRBV6-1 to TRBJ2-1, with 7 bases lining up with TRBD2. CDR3 length: 16 residues. CDR1 and CDR2 (germline): MNHNS, SASEGT. V trimming: 2 bases; J trimming: 2 bases; junction bases outside the gene matches: 6. The DNA of the CDR3 is TGTGCCAGCAGTGAATTGCCGGGAGGTGCCTACAATGAGCAGTTCTTC. Its translation is CASSELPGGAYNEQFF.

The chain is built from TRBV27 and TRBJ2-5, with 9 bases aligning to TRBD1. This CDR3 region has 16 residues. J was trimmed by 4 bases and V by 1 base; bases with no gene match: 7. The germline CDR1 and CDR2 sequences are MNHEY and SMNVEV (reference sequence). The CDR3: CASSLWPGTGRETQYF. The CDR3 DNA reads as TGTGCCAGCAGTTTATGGCCCGGGACAGGGAGAGAGACCCAGTACTTC.

The genes are TRBV29-1 and TRBJ2-3; TRBD2 matches 9 bases. This CDR3 contains 14 residues. Germline trimming cut 4 bases from V and 5 bases from J; bases unmatched to any gene: 7. Germline V CDR1 and CDR2: SQVTM, ANQGSEA. DNA for the CDR3: TGCAGCGTTGCCCAGGGACTAGCAAGAGATACGCAGTATTTT. It codes for CSVAQGLARDTQYF.

The sample holds a few counts of this clonotype. The chain is built from TRBV12-3 or TRBV12-4 and TRBJ2-1; tentative D call: TRBD2 (5 bases). Trimming pared 5 bases from V and 4 bases from J, leaving 15 bases between. This CDR3 contains 15 residues. As DNA, the CDR3 is TGTGCCAGCAGTCCATCTAGGGAGTGGTACAATGAGCAGTTCTTC. This gives the protein CASSPSREWYNEQFF.

In regard to this clonotype: A read error may explain this, as a much larger clone is one base away. The V gene is TRBV20-1, the J gene TRBJ1-1; TRBD1 matches at 7 bases. There are 14 residues in the CDR3. With 2 bases clipped from V and 4 bases from J, the junction kept 7 bases outside the gene matches. The germline V gene has CDR1 DFQATT and CDR2 SNEGSKA (reference sequence). The CDR3 region has the DNA TGCAGTGCTAGAAAGGGGGCAGTGAGCACTGAAGCTTTCTTT. Protein sequence: CSARKGAVSTEAFF.

This clonotype was seen a handful of times. V usage is TRBV6-1 and J usage is TRBJ2-7; a weak D match, TRBD2 (6 bases). CDR1 and CDR2 (germline): MNHNS, SASEGT. The CDR3 has 17 residues. V lost 4 bases to trimming and J lost 1 base, with 20 bases between them. CDR3 region: CASSAVSGGRSSYEQYF. The CDR3 DNA sequence: TGTGCCAGCAGTGCCGTATCTGGGGGGAGGTCTTCCTACGAGCAGTACTTC.

This clonotype has ten or more counts. Written as DNA, the CDR3 is TGCAGTGCTTCGGGACAGGTTGGACGACAGCCCCAGCATTTT. Amino acid sequence: CSASGQVGRQPQHF. V and J are TRBV20-1 and TRBJ1-5; 8 bases are a match to TRBD1. V lost 5 bases to trimming and J lost 7 bases; unmatched junction nucleotides: 10. Germline CDR1 and CDR2: DFQATT and SNEGSKA (reference sequence). The CDR3 extends over 14 amino acids.

This clonotype was found many times. The chain couples TRBV20-1 to TRBJ1-2, with D maybe TRBD1 (5 bases). Looked up from germline, CDR1 is DFQATT and CDR2 is SNEGSKA (reference sequence). CDR3 length: 21 amino acids. Trimming removed 6 bases from V and 2 bases from J, with 37 bases in between. CDR3 protein: CSASALTEELSSFSGNYGYTF. The CDR3 bases are TGCAGTGCCTCGGCCCTGACAGAGGAACTATCAAGCTTTAGTGGGAACTATGGCTACACCTTC.

Only a few counts were recorded for this clonotype. The chain uses TRBV28 and TRBJ1-6, with a tentative D call TRBD1 (5 bases). Trimming stripped 4 bases from V and 2 bases from J, with 6 bases between. CDR1 is MDHEN and CDR2 is SYDVKM in the germline V gene. The CDR3 length is 14 residues. CDR3 DNA: TGTGCCAGCAGTTGGGGGGCCTATAATTCACCCCTCCACTTT. Amino acids: CASSWGAYNSPLHF.

This clonotype was detected ten times or more. This chain uses TRBV14 with TRBJ1-3; the D is unclear. Trimming shortened V by 4 bases and J by 0 bases, and 7 bases separated the two germline ends. CDR1 SGHDN and CDR2 FVKESK come from the germline V gene. This CDR3 has 14 amino acids. The CDR3 sequence: CASSPWDSGNTIYF. CDR3 nucleotides: TGTGCCAGCAGCCCCTGGGACTCTGGAAACACCATATATTTT.